These 6 T cell receptor beta chains came from one sample sequenced in a study of cytomegalovirus exposure and HLA in healthy donors. Primers: 60 Vbeta forward and 13 Jbeta reverse. TCRdb keeps only in-frame clones here, not all; method: immunoSEQ multiplex PCR. The repertoire holds roughly 200,000 clones, with roughly 88% as singletons. The sample consisted of PBMCs. All receptors derive from a boy aged 2 to 9 in good health and CMV-seronegative.

Written as DNA, the CDR3 is TGTGCCAGTAGTCCAGGACTAGCGGGAGTGCCCGAGCAGTACTTC. It yields the protein CASSPGLAGVPEQYF. The chain joins TRBV19 to TRBJ2-7; 13 nucleotides match TRBD2. With 5 bases clipped from V and 6 bases from J, the junction kept 7 bases outside the gene matches. The CDR3 is 15 amino acids. Germline V gene lookup returns CDR1 LNHDA and CDR2 SQIVND (reference sequence).

The chain links TRBV5-1 to TRBJ2-1; maybe TRBD1 (6 bases). Per germline, CDR1 SGHRS and CDR2 YFSETQ. CDR3 size: 15 residues. V was pared by 0 bases and J by 2 bases, with 9 bases between. DNA of the CDR3: TGCGCCAGCAGCTTGGATGGGACACCCTACAATGAGCAGTTCTTC. Translation gives CASSLDGTPYNEQFF.

This chain connects TRBV19 to TRBJ1-2, with 8 bases identical to TRBD1. Trimming cost V 3 bases and J 4 bases; bases outside gene matches: 7. The germline gives CDR1 LNHDA, CDR2 SQIVND (reference sequence). This CDR3 is built from 15 residues. The CDR3 region has the DNA TGTGCCAGTAGTATCGACAGGGGAGGTATCTATGGCTACACCTTC. It is translated as CASSIDRGGIYGYTF.

The genes are TRBV6-5 and TRBJ2-7; a weak D match, TRBD1 (5 bases). The length of the CDR3 is 12 residues. Germline CDR1 MNHEY, CDR2 SVGAGI. Trimming left V 2 bases short and J 5 bases short, with 7 bases between. Here the CDR3 reads CASSYETDEQYF. CDR3 sequence (DNA): TGTGCCAGCAGTTACGAGACAGACGAGCAGTACTTC.

The chain carries TRBV19 and TRBJ2-5; D remains ambiguous. V lost 8 bases and J 2 bases, leaving 12 bases between the germline ends. The CDR3 length is 13 residues. Looked up from germline, CDR1 is LNHDA and CDR2 is SQIVND (reference sequence). The CDR3 DNA sequence: TGTGCCAGTGCCCCAACCGGGCAAGAGACCCAGTACTTC. Translation: CASAPTGQETQYF.

Notes on this clone: Distinct nucleotide sequences in the sample also encode this CDR3. The chain joins TRBV5-6 to TRBJ2-1; 8 bases match TRBD2. Germline CDR1 SGHDT, CDR2 YYEEEE. The junction had 3 bases not matched to a gene; V was cut back by 0 bases and J by 10 bases. CDR3 length equals 13 residues. CDR3: CASSLGLAGEQFF. Here the CDR3 DNA reads TGTGCCAGCAGCTTGGGCCTAGCGGGCGAGCAGTTCTTC.